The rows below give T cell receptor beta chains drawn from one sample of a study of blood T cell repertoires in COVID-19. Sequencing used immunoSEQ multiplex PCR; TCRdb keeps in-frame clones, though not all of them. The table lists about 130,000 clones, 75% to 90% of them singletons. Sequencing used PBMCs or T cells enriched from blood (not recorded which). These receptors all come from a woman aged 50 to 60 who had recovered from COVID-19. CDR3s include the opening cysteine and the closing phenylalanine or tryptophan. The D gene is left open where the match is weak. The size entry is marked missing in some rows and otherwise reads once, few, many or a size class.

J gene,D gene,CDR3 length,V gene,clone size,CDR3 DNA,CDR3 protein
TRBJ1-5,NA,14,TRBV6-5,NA,TGTGCCAGCAGTTACAGGGCAGGGAATCAGCCCCAGCATTTT,CASSYRAGNQPQHF
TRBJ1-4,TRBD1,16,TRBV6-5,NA,TGTGCCAGCAGTTACTCGACAGGGGGGGCTAATGAAAAACTGTTTTTT,CASSYSTGGANEKLFF
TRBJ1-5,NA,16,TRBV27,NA,TGTGCCAGCAGTCCACTGGGGACACAGCCAAATCAGCCCCAGCATTTT,CASSPLGTQPNQPQHF
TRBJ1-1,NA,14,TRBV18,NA,TGTGCCAGCTCACCGGCCACCTGGAACACTGAAGCTTTCTTT,CASSPATWNTEAFF
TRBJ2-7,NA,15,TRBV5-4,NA,TGTGCCAGCAGCAATAAACGGGGGAAGACCTACGAGCAGTACTTC,CASSNKRGKTYEQYF
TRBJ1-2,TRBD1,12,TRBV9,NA,TGTGCCAGCAGCGGGGACAGGGTTGGCTACACCTTC,CASSGDRVGYTF
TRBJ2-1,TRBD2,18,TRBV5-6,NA,TGTGCCAGCAGCTTTTTAATTTTAGGGGGACTAGCGGGGAAGGAGCAGTTCTTC,CASSFLILGGLAGKEQFF
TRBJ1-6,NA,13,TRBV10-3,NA,TGTGCCATCAGTGATGACACAGGGTTGCCCCTCCACTTT,CAISDDTGLPLHF
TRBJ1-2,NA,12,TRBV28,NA,TGTGCCAGCAGCCCAATTCACTATGGCTACACCTTC,CASSPIHYGYTF
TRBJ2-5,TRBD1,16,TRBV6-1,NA,TGTGCCAGCAGTGACCGGGGACAGCCCCTAGGAGAGACCCAGTACTTC,CASSDRGQPLGETQYF
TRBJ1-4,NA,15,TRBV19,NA,TGTGCCAGTAGTATGGAGGCGGTCGGGAATGAAAAACTGTTTTTT,CASSMEAVGNEKLFF
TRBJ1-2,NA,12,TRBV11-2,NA,TGTGCCAGCAGCTTAGTCGGGAATGGCTACACCTTC,CASSLVGNGYTF
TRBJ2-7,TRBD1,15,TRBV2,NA,TGTGCCAGCAGTTTCATGCCGGGACAGAACTACGAGCAGTACTTC,CASSFMPGQNYEQYF
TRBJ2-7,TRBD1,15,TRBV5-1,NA,TGCGCCAGCAGCCCGGGAGGGACAGGGGGCTACGAGCAGTACTTC,CASSPGGTGGYEQYF
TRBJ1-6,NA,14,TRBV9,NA,TGTGCCAGCAGCCCGGGGGGGGAGAATTCACCCCTCCACTTT,CASSPGGENSPLHF
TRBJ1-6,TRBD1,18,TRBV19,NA,TGTGCCAGTAGTTTCGGGATCAGGGGGCTTGGCTATAATTCACCCCTCCACTTT,CASSFGIRGLGYNSPLHF
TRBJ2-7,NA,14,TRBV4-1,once,TGCGCCAGCAGCCAAGATGGACAAAACTACGAGCAGTACTTC,CASSQDGQNYEQYF
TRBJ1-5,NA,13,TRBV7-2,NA,TGTGCCAGCAGCCCAGACAGGAATCAGCCCCAGCATTTT,CASSPDRNQPQHF
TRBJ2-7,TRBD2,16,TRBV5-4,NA,TGTGCCAGCAGCCCAGGAGGGACTAGCGCTTCCTACGAGCAGTACTTC,CASSPGGTSASYEQYF
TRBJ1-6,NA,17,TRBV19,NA,TGTGCCAGTAGTATACCCCGGGGGAGGGTGACTTATTCACCCCTCCACTTT,CASSIPRGRVTYSPLHF
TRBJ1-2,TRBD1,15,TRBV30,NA,TGTGCCTGGAGACCCCGCGGGACAGGGGTGAATGGCTACACCTTC,CAWRPRGTGVNGYTF
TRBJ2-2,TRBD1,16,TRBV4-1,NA,TGCGCCAGCAGCCAAGATGAGTCAGGGGGCGGCGGGGAGCTGTTTTTT,CASSQDESGGGGELFF
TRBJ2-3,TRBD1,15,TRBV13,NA,TGTGCCAGCAGCATTTACAGGGGGCTATCAGATACGCAGTATTTT,CASSIYRGLSDTQYF
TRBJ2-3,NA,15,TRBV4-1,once,TGCGCCAGCAGCCCCACCGACCGGGGAACAGATACGCAGTATTTT,CASSPTDRGTDTQYF
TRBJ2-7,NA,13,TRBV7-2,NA,TGTGCCAGCAGCTTATCGGGAGAGGGCGAGCAGTACTTC,CASSLSGEGEQYF
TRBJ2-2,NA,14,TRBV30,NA,TGTGCCTGGAGCCCGGGGGCGAACACCGGGGAGCTGTTTTTT,CAWSPGANTGELFF
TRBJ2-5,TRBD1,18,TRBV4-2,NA,TGTGCCAGCAGCCCGGGGGGGGACAGGGGCACGGATCAAGAGACCCAGTACTTC,CASSPGGDRGTDQETQYF
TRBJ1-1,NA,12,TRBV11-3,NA,TGTGCCAGCAGCCCAGGTGGGCGGGTACCTTTCTTT,CASSPGGRVPFF
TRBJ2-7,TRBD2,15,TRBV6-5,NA,TGTGCCAGCAGGGAGACTAGCGGCGGGGCCTACGAGCAGTACTTC,CASRETSGGAYEQYF
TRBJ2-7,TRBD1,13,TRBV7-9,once,TGTGCCAGCAGCTTGGCCCCAGGGGACAGGGTTCTATTC,CASSLAPGDRVLF
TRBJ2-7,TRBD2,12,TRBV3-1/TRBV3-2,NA,TGTGCCAGCAGCCACCCACCGGGGGGGCAGTACTTC,CASSHPPGGQYF
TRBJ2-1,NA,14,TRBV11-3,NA,TGTGCCAGCAGAAGAGGGAGCTCCTACAATGAGCAGTTCTTC,CASRRGSSYNEQFF
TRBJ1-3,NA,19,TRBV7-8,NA,TGTGCCAGCAGCCCAAGGCGGACAGAAGGAATATTCTCTGGAAACACCATATATTTT,CASSPRRTEGIFSGNTIYF
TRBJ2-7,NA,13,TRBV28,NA,TGTGCCAGCAGTGGCGTTGGGGGGTACGAGCAGTACTTC,CASSGVGGYEQYF